This record concerns one T cell receptor (beta chain) sequence. One entry per CDR3 protein results from TCRdb running MiXCR on the 5' RACE reads. The table lists 350,000 to 500,000 distinct CDR3 sequences, around a sixth of them singletons. This entry comes from a study of identical twins. Germline lookup yields CDR1 SGHVS and CDR2 FQNEAQ. V gave up 0 bases and J gave up 9 bases, with 6 bases separating them. CDR3 length equals 12 residues. The specimen sequenced was naive T cells sorted from blood. This receptor was identified in a man aged 45 to 65 in good health. The V and J genes are TRBV7-8 and TRBJ1-5, with unresolved D. The CDR3 bases are TGTGCCAGCAGCTTAGCACCTGGGCCCCAGCATTTT. Translating it yields CASSLAPGPQHF.